This T cell receptor beta chain was obtained from a study of CD8+ T cells in alopecia areata. At the level of the study: Donor skin was harvested from roughly 6-12-month-old C3H/HeJ mice with spontaneous alopecia and grafted onto roughly 7-10-week-old female C3H/HeJ recipients.

Scientists pooled cutaneous lymph node cells and sorted them on CD4, CD8alpha, NKG2D, NKG2ACE and other markers. Study results and caveats: Resident alphabeta T-cell populations of normal skin are likewise subject to sequencing in scalp samples. TCR sharing across patients was less clear than in mice, possibly HLA-related. Higher clonality was seen in lesional scalp than in normal scalp, especially in alopecia totalis/universalis.

Germline values: CDR1 NSHNY, CDR2 SYGAGN. This CDR3 contains 12 residues. cDNA reverse transcribed from extracted RNA served as the sequencing template. The data were produced by immunoSEQ multiplex PCR, yet TCRdb's version contains in-frame clones alone and is incomplete. The repertoire yields more than 250,000 clones, none seen only once; the top ten contain more than 0.95%. The table lists this clone with a few counts. Its antigen is not known. The genes are named according to mouse. The read finishes 4 residues shy of the CDR3 end, and the germline J gene is used to complete it. The TCR was taken from a C3H/HeJ mouse with alopecia areata. The strain's MHC: H2-k. Sequencing was performed on CD4+ T cells sorted from a lymph node. The J gene is TRBJ2-5, the V gene TRBV13-1; D perhaps matches TRBD1 (5 bases). CDR3 amino acids: CASSENRDTQYF. CDR3 bases read: TGTGCCAGCAGTGAGAACAGGGAC.